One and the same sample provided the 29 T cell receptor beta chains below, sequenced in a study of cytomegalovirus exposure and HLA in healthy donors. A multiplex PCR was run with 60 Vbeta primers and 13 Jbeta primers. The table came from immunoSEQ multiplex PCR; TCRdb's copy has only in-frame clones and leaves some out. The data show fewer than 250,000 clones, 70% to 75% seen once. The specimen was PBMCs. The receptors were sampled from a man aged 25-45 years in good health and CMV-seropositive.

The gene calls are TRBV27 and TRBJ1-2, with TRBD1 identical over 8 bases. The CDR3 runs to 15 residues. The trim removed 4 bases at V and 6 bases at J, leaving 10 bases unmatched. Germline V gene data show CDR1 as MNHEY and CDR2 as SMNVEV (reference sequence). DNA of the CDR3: TGTGCCAGCAGTTCGGGACAGGACCTAAGGCATGGCTACACCTTC. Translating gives CASSSGQDLRHGYTF.

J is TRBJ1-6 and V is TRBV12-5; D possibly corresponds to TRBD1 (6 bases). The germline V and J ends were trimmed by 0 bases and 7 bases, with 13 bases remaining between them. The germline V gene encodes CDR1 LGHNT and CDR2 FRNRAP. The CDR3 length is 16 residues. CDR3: CASGLVLGQSNSPLHF. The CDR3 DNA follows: TGTGCTAGTGGTTTGGTTTTAGGACAGTCAAATTCACCCCTCCACTTT.

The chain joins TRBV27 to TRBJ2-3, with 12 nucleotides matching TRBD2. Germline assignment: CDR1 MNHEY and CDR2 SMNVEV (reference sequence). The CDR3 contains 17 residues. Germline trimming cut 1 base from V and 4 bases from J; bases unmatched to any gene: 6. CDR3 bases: TGTGCCAGCAGTTTATTCAAGCTAGCGGGAGGGGCAGATACGCAGTATTTT. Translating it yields CASSLFKLAGGADTQYF.

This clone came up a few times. CDR3 residues: CASSFLAIEETQYF. The CDR3 DNA reads TGTGCCAGCAGCTTCCTAGCGATCGAAGAGACCCAGTACTTC. The J gene is TRBJ2-5, the V gene TRBV7-9; D might be TRBD2 (6 bases). Germline V gene data show CDR1 as SEHNR and CDR2 as FQNEAQ (reference sequence). With 3 bases removed from V and 3 bases from J, the gap between germline ends came to 11 bases. The CDR3 totals 14 residues.

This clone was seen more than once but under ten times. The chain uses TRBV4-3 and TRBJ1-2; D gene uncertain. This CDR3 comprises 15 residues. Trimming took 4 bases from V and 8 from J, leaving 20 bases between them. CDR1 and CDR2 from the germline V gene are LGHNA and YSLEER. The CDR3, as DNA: TGCGCCAGCAGCCTGCGGGGAGCAGCCGTACGGGGCTACACCTTC. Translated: CASSLRGAAVRGYTF.

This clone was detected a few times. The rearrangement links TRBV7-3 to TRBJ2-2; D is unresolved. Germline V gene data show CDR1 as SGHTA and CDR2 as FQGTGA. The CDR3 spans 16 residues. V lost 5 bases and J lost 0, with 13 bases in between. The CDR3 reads CASSVRGTANTGELFF. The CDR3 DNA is TGTGCCAGCAGCGTCCGCGGTACCGCGAACACCGGGGAGCTGTTTTTT. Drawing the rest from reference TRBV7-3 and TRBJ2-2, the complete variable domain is GAGVSQTPSNKVTEKGKYVELRCDPISGHTALYWYRQSLGQGPEFLIYFQGTGAADDSGLPNDRFFAVRPEGSVSTLKIQRTERGDSAVYLCASSVRGTANTGELFFGEGSRLTVL.

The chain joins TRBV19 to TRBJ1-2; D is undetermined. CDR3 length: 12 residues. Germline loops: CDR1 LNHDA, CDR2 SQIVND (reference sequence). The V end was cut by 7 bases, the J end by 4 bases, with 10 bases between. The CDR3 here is CASTREGYGYTF. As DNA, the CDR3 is TGTGCCAGTACCCGGGAGGGCTATGGCTACACCTTC.

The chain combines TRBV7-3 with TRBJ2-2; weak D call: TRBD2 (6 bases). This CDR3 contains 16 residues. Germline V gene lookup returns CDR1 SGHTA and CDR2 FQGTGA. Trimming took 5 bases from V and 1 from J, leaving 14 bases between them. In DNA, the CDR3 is TGTGCCAGCAGCCCCCCGAACGGGGGGAACACCGGGGAGCTGTTTTTT. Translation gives CASSPPNGGNTGELFF. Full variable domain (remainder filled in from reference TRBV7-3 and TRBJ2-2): GAGVSQTPSNKVTEKGKYVELRCDPISGHTALYWYRQSLGQGPEFLIYFQGTGAADDSGLPNDRFFAVRPEGSVSTLKIQRTERGDSAVYLCASSPPNGGNTGELFFGEGSRLTVL.

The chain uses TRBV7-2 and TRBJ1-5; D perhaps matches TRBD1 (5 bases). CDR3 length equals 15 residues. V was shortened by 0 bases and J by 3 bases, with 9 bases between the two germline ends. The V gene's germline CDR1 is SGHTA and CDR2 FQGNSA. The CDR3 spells CASSLAAGPNQPQHF. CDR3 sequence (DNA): TGTGCCAGCAGCTTAGCTGCAGGGCCCAATCAGCCCCAGCATTTT.

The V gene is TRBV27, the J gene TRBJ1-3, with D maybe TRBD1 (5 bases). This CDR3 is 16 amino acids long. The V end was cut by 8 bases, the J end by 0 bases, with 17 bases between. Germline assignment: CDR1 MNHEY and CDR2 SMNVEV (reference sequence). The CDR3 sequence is CASSSRHTGSGNTIYF. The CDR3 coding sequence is TGTGCCAGCTCTTCAAGGCACACAGGCTCTGGAAACACCATATATTTT.

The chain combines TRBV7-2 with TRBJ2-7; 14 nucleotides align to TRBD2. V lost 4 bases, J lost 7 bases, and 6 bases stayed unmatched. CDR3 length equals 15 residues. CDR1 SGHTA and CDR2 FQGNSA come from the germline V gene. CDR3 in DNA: TGTGCCAGCAGCTCCCGGACTAGCGGGGGGTTTGAGCAGTACTTC. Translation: CASSSRTSGGFEQYF. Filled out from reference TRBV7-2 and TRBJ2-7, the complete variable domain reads GAGVSQSPSNKVTEKGKDVELRCDPISGHTALYWYRQSLGQGLEFLIYFQGNSAPDKSGLPSDRFSAERTGGSVSTLTIQRTQQEDSAVYLCASSSRTSGGFEQYFGPGTRLTVT.

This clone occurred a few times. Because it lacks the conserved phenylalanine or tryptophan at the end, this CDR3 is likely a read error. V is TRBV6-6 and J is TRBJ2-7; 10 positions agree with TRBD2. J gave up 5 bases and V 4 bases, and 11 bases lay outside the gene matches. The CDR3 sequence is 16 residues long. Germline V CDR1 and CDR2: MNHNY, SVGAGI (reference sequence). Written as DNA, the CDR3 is TGTGCCAGCAGTTGGGGGATTCCTAGCGGGGGAGACGAGCAGTACCTC. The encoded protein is CASSWGIPSGGDEQYL.

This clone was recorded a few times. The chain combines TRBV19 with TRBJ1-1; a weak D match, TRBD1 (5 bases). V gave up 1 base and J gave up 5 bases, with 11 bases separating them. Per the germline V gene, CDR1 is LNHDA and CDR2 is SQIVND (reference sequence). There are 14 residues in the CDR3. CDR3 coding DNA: TGTGCCAGTAGTATAGTAAGGGGAGGTACTGAAGCTTTCTTT. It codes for CASSIVRGGTEAFF.

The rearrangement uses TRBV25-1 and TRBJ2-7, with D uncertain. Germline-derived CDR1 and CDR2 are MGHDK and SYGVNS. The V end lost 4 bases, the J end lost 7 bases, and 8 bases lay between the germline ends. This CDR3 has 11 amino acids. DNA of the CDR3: TGTGCCAGCAGTGTCGGGTTGGAGCAGTACTTC. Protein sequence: CASSVGLEQYF.

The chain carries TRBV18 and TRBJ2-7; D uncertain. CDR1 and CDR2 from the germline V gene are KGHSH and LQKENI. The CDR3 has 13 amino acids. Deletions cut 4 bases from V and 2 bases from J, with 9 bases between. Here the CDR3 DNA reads TGTGCCAGCTCACAATCCAGTACCTACGAGCAGTACTTC. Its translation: CASSQSSTYEQYF. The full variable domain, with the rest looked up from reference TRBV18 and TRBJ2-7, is NAGVMQNPRHLVRRRGQEARLRCSPMKGHSHVYWYRQLPEEGLKFMVYLQKENIIDESGMPKERFSAEFPKEGPSILRIQQVVRGDSAAYFCASSQSSTYEQYFGPGTRLTVT.

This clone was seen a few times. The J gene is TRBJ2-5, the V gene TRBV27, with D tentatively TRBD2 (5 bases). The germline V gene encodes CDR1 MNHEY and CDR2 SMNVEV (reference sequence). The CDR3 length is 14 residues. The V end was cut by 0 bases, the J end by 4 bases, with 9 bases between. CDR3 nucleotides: TGTGCCAGCAGTTTATCTCTACGGGGAGAGACCCAGTACTTC. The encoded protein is CASSLSLRGETQYF.

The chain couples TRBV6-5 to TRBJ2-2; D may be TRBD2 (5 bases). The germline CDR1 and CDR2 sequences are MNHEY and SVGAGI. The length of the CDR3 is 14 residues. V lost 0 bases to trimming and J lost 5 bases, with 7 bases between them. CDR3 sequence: CASSYSGRTGELFF. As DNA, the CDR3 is TGTGCCAGCAGTTACTCGGGGAGAACCGGGGAGCTGTTTTTT.

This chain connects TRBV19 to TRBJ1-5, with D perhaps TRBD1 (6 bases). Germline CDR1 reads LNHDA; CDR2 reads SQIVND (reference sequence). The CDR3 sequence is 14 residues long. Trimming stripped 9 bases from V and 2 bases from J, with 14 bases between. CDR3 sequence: CASGGGRRNQPQHF. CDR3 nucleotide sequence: TGTGCCAGCGGGGGGGGGCGGCGCAATCAGCCCCAGCATTTT.

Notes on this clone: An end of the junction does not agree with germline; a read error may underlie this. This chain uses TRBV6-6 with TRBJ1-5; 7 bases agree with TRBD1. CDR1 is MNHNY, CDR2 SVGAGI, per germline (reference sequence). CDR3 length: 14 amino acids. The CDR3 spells CASSYSDSQGVSNF. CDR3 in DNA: TGTGCCAGCAGTTACTCAGATTCTCAGGGGGTAAGCAATTTT.

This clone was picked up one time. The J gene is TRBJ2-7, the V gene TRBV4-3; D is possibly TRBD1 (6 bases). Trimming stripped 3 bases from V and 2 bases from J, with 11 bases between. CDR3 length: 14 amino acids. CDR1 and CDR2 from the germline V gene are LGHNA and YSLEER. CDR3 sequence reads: CASSHETGAYEQYF. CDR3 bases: TGCGCCAGCAGCCACGAGACAGGCGCCTACGAGCAGTACTTC.

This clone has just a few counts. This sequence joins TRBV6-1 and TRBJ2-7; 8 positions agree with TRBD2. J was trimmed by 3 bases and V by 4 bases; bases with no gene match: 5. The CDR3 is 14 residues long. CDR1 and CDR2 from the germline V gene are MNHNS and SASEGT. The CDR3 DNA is TGTGCCAGCAGTGTCGAACTAGCGGACTACGAGCAGTACTTC. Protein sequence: CASSVELADYEQYF.

CDR3 nucleotide sequence: TGTGCCAGCAGTCCAGGGGAAGGGAAAGCTTTCTTT. Translating it yields CASSPGEGKAFF. The V and J genes are TRBV28 and TRBJ1-1; weak D call: TRBD1 (6 bases). Germline CDR1 MDHEN, CDR2 SYDVKM. There are 12 residues in the CDR3. V lost 5 bases to trimming and J lost 9 bases, with 13 bases between them.

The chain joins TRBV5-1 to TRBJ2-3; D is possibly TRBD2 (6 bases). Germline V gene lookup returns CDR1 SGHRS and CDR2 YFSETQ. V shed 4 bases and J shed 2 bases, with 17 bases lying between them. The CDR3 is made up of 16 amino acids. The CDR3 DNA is TGCGCCAGCAGCCTGGGCCCTGGCGGGGCCACAGATACGCAGTATTTT. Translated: CASSLGPGGATDTQYF.

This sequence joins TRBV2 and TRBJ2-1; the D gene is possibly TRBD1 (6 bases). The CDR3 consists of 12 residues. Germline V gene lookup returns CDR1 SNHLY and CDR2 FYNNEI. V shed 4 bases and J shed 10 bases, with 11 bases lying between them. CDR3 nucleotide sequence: TGTGCCAGCAGTGTTCGGGACACCGAGCAGTTCTTC. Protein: CASSVRDTEQFF.

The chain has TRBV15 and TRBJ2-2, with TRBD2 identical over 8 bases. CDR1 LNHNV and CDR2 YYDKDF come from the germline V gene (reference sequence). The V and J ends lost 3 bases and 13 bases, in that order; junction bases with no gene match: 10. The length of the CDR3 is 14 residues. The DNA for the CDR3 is TGTGCCACCAGCAGGGCAACTAGCGGCAGTGGGCTGTTTTTT. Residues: CATSRATSGSGLFF. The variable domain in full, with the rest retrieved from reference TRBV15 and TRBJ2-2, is DAMVIQNPRYQVTQFGKPVTLSCSQTLNHNVMYWYQQKSSQAPKLLFHYYDKDFNNEADTPDNFQSRRPNTSFCFLDIRSPGLGDTAMYLCATSRATSGSGLFFGEGSRLTVL.

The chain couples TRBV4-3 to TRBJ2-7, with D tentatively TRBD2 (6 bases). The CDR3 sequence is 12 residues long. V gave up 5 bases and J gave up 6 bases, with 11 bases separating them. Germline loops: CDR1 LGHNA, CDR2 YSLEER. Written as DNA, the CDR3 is TGCGCCAGCAGCAAGGAGGGAGTCGAGCAGTACTTC. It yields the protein CASSKEGVEQYF.

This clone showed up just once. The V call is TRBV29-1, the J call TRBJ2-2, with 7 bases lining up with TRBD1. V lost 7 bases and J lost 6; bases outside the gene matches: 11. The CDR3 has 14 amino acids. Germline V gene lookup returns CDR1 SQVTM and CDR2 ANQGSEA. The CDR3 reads CSAQTGVVAGELFF. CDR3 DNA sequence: TGCAGCGCACAAACAGGGGTCGTAGCCGGGGAGCTGTTTTTT.

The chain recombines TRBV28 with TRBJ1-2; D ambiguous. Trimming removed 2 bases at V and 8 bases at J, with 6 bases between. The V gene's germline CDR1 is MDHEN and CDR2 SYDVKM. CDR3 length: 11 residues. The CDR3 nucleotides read TGTGCCAGCAGTTTAAACGGGGGCTACACCTTC. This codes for CASSLNGGYTF.

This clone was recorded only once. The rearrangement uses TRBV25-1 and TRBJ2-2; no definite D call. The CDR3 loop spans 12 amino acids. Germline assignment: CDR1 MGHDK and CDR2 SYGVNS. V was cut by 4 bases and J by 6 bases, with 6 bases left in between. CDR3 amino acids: CASSVAAGELFF. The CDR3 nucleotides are TGTGCCAGCAGTGTAGCAGCCGGGGAGCTGTTTTTT.